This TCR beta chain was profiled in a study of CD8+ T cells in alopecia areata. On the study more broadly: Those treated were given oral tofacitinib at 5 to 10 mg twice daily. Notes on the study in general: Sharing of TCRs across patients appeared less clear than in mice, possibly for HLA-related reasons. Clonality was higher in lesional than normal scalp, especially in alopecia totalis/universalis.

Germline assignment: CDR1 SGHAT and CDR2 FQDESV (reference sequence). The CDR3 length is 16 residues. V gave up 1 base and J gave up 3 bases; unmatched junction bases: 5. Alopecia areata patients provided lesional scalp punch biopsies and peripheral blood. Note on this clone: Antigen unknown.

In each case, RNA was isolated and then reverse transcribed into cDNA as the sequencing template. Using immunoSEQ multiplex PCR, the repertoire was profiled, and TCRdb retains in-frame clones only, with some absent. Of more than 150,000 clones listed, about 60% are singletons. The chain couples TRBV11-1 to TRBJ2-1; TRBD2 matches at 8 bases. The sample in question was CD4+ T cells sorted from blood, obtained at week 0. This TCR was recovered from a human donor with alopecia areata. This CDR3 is CASSLEGTRDYNEQFF. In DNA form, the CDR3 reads TGTGCCAGCAGCTTAGAAGGGACTAGGGACTACAATGAGCAGTTCTTC.